Following are 17 T cell receptor beta chains from one sample sequenced in a study of shared clonotypes between healthy human individuals (dated by TCRdb to the early 2020s). Library generation was performed with the immunoSEQ multiplex PCR assay. TCRdb holds this immuneACCESS table with in-frame rearrangements only. Some clones are missing; in checked studies, unresolved V genes explain under half, and the rest has no known cause. This sample comprises millions of clones, about 92% of them detected only once. Of the sample, about 0.39% falls within the top ten clones. Specimen: naive CD4+ T cells from PBMCs. The sample's cell subset or site label, decoded: CD45RA+ positively selected. These receptors came from a man aged 18-30 years in good health. Some clones in this sample may be carry-over from other donors' samples.

The gene calls are TRBV5-4 and TRBJ1-2, with D unclear. Trimming cost V 4 bases and J 6 bases, with 10 bases left between them. Per germline, CDR1 SGHNT and CDR2 YYREEE (reference sequence). The CDR3 totals 12 residues. The CDR3 protein is CASSATENGYTF. CDR3 in DNA: TGTGCCAGCAGCGCGACGGAGAATGGCTACACCTTC.

The chain is built from TRBV4-3 and TRBJ2-2, with 9 bases aligning to TRBD2. The CDR3 covers 15 residues. V lost 4 bases, J lost 5 bases, and 5 bases stayed unmatched. CDR1 and CDR2 from the germline V gene are LGHNA and YSLEER. The DNA of the CDR3 is TGCGCCAGCAGCCGGGGTGCGGGGGGGACCGGGGAGCTGTTTTTT. The encoded protein is CASSRGAGGTGELFF.

The rearrangement links TRBV11-3 to TRBJ1-1; TRBD1 matches 9 bases. V was pared by 5 bases and J by 2 bases, with 6 bases of the junction left unmatched. The CDR3 is 15 residues long. Germline CDR1 and CDR2: SGHNT and YENEEA. DNA for the CDR3: TGTGCCAGCAGCATTCCGGGACAGGGAAACACTGAAGCTTTCTTT. This sequence encodes CASSIPGQGNTEAFF.

This clone has only one observation. This chain uses TRBV7-8 with TRBJ2-3; D is unresolved. V lost 7 bases and J 0 bases, leaving 5 bases between the germline ends. The germline CDR1 and CDR2 sequences are SGHVS and FQNEAQ. This CDR3 comprises 12 residues. The CDR3 spells CASTRSTDTQYF. Here the CDR3 DNA reads TGTGCCAGCACGAGGAGCACAGATACGCAGTATTTT.

The chain couples TRBV7-3 to TRBJ2-2; D gene unclear. Germline CDR1 and CDR2: SGHTA and FQGTGA. Trimming shortened V by 1 base and J by 5 bases, and 8 bases separated the two germline ends. There are 14 residues in the CDR3. The CDR3 DNA follows: TGTGCCAGCAGCTTAAGCTCCCATACCGGGGAGCTGTTTTTT. This sequence encodes CASSLSSHTGELFF.

The rearrangement joins TRBV29-1 to TRBJ2-7, with a weak D call TRBD1 (6 bases). The CDR3 loop spans 17 amino acids. V lost 6 bases and J lost 2, with 26 bases in between. Germline loops: CDR1 SQVTM, CDR2 ANQGSEA. CDR3 DNA: TGCAGCGTAGACGAAGCAGGGGACCTTTCAAAAGCCTACGAGCAGTACTTC. Translated, it gives CSVDEAGDLSKAYEQYF.

This clone was counted only a few times. The chain is built from TRBV10-3 and TRBJ1-1, with 7 bases fitting TRBD1. Germline CDR1 ENHRY, CDR2 SYGVKD. The CDR3 runs 13 residues. V was pared by 6 bases and J by 3 bases, with 4 bases of the junction left unmatched. DNA of the CDR3: TGTGCCATCAGGTTTACAGGGGACACTGAAGCTTTCTTT. The encoded protein is CAIRFTGDTEAFF.

Regarding this clone: Other DNA sequences from this sample encode an identical CDR3 as well. This sequence joins TRBV5-1 and TRBJ2-7, with D tentatively TRBD1 or TRBD2 (5 bases each). In germline, CDR1 is SGHRS, CDR2 YFSETQ. V was shortened by 4 bases and J by 0 bases, with 14 bases between the two germline ends. The CDR3 loop spans 15 amino acids. CDR3 bases: TGCGCCAGCAGCGCAGGGACGCTGAGCTCCTACGAGCAGTACTTC. Its translation: CASSAGTLSSYEQYF.

The gene calls are TRBV6-5 and TRBJ2-7; 9 nucleotides line up with TRBD1. The CDR3 contains 15 residues. With 6 bases clipped from V and 1 base from J, the junction kept 7 bases outside the gene matches. CDR1 is MNHEY and CDR2 is SVGAGI in the germline V gene. CDR3 in amino acids: CASSLTGGKSYEQYF. For the CDR3, the DNA is TGTGCCAGCAGCTTGACAGGGGGGAAGTCCTACGAGCAGTACTTC.

V gene TRBV9 combines with J gene TRBJ2-3, with D possibly TRBD2 on 6 matching bases. V was pared by 4 bases and J by 0 bases, with 12 bases between. The germline V gene encodes CDR1 SGDLS and CDR2 YYNGEE. CDR3 length equals 15 residues. The CDR3, as DNA: TGTGCCAGCAGCCCCTTTAGCGGCAGCACAGATACGCAGTATTTT. Encoded protein: CASSPFSGSTDTQYF. Together with reference TRBV9 and TRBJ2-3, the CDR3 gives the full variable domain: DSGVTQTPKHLITATGQRVTLRCSPRSGDLSVYWYQQSLDQGLQFLIQYYNGEERAKGNILERFSAQQFPDLHSELNLSSLELGDSALYFCASSPFSGSTDTQYFGPGTRLTVL.

Comments on this clone: Other nucleotide sequences from this sample produce the same CDR3. J is TRBJ2-7 and V is TRBV28, with 8 positions matching TRBD2. Germline assignment: CDR1 MDHEN and CDR2 SYDVKM. The CDR3 consists of 15 residues. V lost 2 bases, J lost 2 bases, and 5 bases stayed unmatched. CDR3 nucleotide sequence: TGTGCCAGCAGTTTAGCGGGAGGCGCCCCCTACGAGCAGTACTTC. Its translation is CASSLAGGAPYEQYF.

This chain links TRBV28 with TRBJ2-5; 7 positions agree with TRBD2. The J segment lost 5 bases and the V segment lost 7 bases, leaving 10 bases of the junction unmatched. The CDR3 has 14 residues. Germline loops: CDR1 MDHEN, CDR2 SYDVKM. The CDR3: CASTWGGDRETQYF. The CDR3 coding sequence is TGTGCCAGCACCTGGGGGGGGGATAGGGAGACCCAGTACTTC. Full variable domain (outside the CDR3, taken from reference TRBV28 and TRBJ2-5): DVKVTQSSRYLVKRTGEKVFLECVQDMDHENMFWYRQDPGLGLRLIYFSYDVKMKEKGDIPEGYSVSREKKERFSLILESASTNQTSMYLCASTWGGDRETQYFGPGTRLLVL.

The rearrangement links TRBV2 to TRBJ2-7; D unresolved. Germline CDR1 is SNHLY and CDR2 is FYNNEI. The germline V and J ends were trimmed by 7 bases and 2 bases, with 12 bases remaining between them. The CDR3 covers 13 residues. The CDR3 spells CASTTDGPYEQYF. The CDR3 DNA is TGTGCCAGCACTACGGACGGACCCTACGAGCAGTACTTC.

Details on this clone: Other DNA sequences from this sample encode an identical CDR3 as well. V usage is TRBV18 and J usage is TRBJ1-1; TRBD1 agrees at 7 bases. V was pared by 3 bases and J by 2 bases, with 6 bases of the junction left unmatched. Germline CDR1 is KGHSH and CDR2 is LQKENI. The CDR3 has 15 amino acids. The DNA for the CDR3 is TGTGCCAGCTCACCCCCCGGGACAGCAAACACTGAAGCTTTCTTT. The encoded protein is CASSPPGTANTEAFF.

This clone turned up a few times. V usage is TRBV7-9 and J usage is TRBJ1-1, with D uncertain. The CDR3 runs to 14 residues. The V gene lost 5 bases and the J gene lost 3 bases, with 13 bases spanning the gap. The V gene's germline CDR1 is SEHNR and CDR2 FQNEAQ (reference sequence). CDR3 sequence reads: CASSNGRSYTEAFF. In nucleotides, the CDR3 is TGTGCCAGCAGCAACGGACGGTCGTACACTGAAGCTTTCTTT. The full variable domain, rest sourced from reference TRBV7-9 and TRBJ1-1, is DTGVSQNPRHKITKRGQNVTFRCDPISEHNRLYWYRQTLGQGPEFLTYFQNEAQLEKSRLLSDRFSAERPKGSFSTLEIQRTEQGDSAMYLCASSNGRSYTEAFFGQGTRLTVV.

This chain links TRBV5-1 with TRBJ2-3; tentative D call: TRBD2 (7 bases). The CDR3 is made up of 15 amino acids. The V end lost 3 bases, the J end lost 1 base, and 12 bases lay between the germline ends. Germline CDR1 is SGHRS and CDR2 is YFSETQ. CDR3 amino acids: CASSSGGAGTDTQYF. The CDR3 DNA is TGCGCCAGCAGCTCGGGGGGCGCGGGCACAGATACGCAGTATTTT.

This clone was picked up a small number of times. The chain uses TRBV5-1 and TRBJ2-6; TRBD1 aligns across 11 bases. CDR1 is SGHRS and CDR2 is YFSETQ in the germline V gene. The V gene end was trimmed by 4 bases and the J gene end by 1 base; junction bases not matched to a gene: 4. This CDR3 has 17 residues. Here the CDR3 reads CASSPGTGGSGANVLTF. DNA for the CDR3: TGCGCCAGCAGCCCCGGGACAGGGGGATCTGGGGCCAACGTCCTGACTTTC.